Detailed here is one T cell receptor beta chain. Its antigen is not known. The time point here: sample taken at primary tumor resection. Whole RNA from tumor, nontumor lung or frozen PBMC was sequenced unsorted. The donor group consisted of 55 to 85 patients who had untreated, early-stage non-small cell lung cancer. The sample belongs to a study of spatial heterogeneity in lung cancer. Study overall: Every unique TCR and UMI combination, on average, appeared more than ten times in raw reads.

Notes on the study in general: Tumor TCRs that were ubiquitous and expanded showed up in blood more at resection than follow-up.

Every TCR cDNA molecule bore its own unique molecular identifier. TCRdb called the 5' RACE reads again in MiXCR, with one record for every CDR3 protein. The sample contains 35,000 to 55,000 distinct CDR3 sequences, approximately 7% of which appear only once. V lost 6 bases and J 4 bases, leaving 15 bases between the germline ends. The CDR3 is 13 residues long. Germline CDR1 SQVTM, CDR2 ANQGSEA. This clonotype originated in a female donor with early-stage non-small cell lung cancer. This chain connects TRBV29-1 to TRBJ1-1; D may be TRBD1 (6 bases). The sequences come from PBMCs, collected at surgery. The CDR3 region is CSVGGAWGTEAFF. DNA for the CDR3: TGCAGCGTCGGGGGGGCCTGGGGCACTGAAGCTTTCTTT.